These 31 T cell receptor beta chains came from one sample sequenced in a study of T cell responses to AZD1222 COVID-19 vaccine. TCRdb's copy holds only in-frame clones and misses some; the assay was immunoSEQ multiplex PCR. The sample contains fewer than 150,000 clones, approximately 86% of which appear only once. The sample consisted of peripheral blood, taken on day 0 of AZD1222 vaccination. The origin of the receptors is an adult in good health.

This rearrangement joins TRBV5-6 to TRBJ1-1; D is uncertain. In germline, CDR1 is SGHDT, CDR2 YYEEEE. The CDR3 extends over 15 amino acids. V gave up 4 bases and J gave up 1 base, with 14 bases separating them. The CDR3 DNA reads TGTGCCAGCAGCCCCATACCAGGCCGGAACACTGAAGCTTTCTTT. Protein product: CASSPIPGRNTEAFF.

This chain connects TRBV5-1 to TRBJ2-7; 8 bases fit TRBD1. V dropped 5 bases and J dropped 2; count of bases not matched to a gene: 6. Germline V gene sequence: CDR1 SGHRS, CDR2 YFSETQ. The CDR3 is 14 amino acids. The DNA for the CDR3 is TGCGCCAGCAGGCTACCGGGACAGGCCTACGAGCAGTACTTC. Its protein product is CASRLPGQAYEQYF.

This clone appeared a single time. The V and J genes are TRBV14 and TRBJ1-1; D uncertain. The CDR3 contains 15 residues. Looked up from germline, CDR1 is SGHDN and CDR2 is FVKESK. V shed 2 bases and J shed 4 bases, with 14 bases lying between them. CDR3 bases: TGTGCCAGCAGCCAACCGCTCGGGAGTGGCACTGAAGCTTTCTTT. It encodes CASSQPLGSGTEAFF.

The chain joins TRBV11-2 to TRBJ1-3; TRBD1 might be the D (6 bases). The CDR3 length is 16 residues. V dropped 7 bases and J dropped 1 base, with 17 bases sitting between them. In germline, CDR1 is SGHAT, CDR2 FQNNGV. CDR3 loop: CASKGGGLRSGNTIYF. CDR3 nucleotides: TGTGCCAGCAAGGGGGGGGGACTGAGATCTGGAAACACCATATATTTT.

V usage is TRBV11-3 and J usage is TRBJ2-5; D remains ambiguous. With 2 bases removed from V and 1 base from J, the gap between germline ends came to 5 bases. CDR3 length equals 13 residues. CDR1 and CDR2 from the germline V gene are SGHNT and YENEEA. The CDR3 reads CASSLRGQETQYF. The CDR3 bases are TGTGCCAGCAGCTTAAGAGGCCAAGAGACCCAGTACTTC.

The V and J genes are TRBV4-2 and TRBJ2-5, with 7 bases identical to TRBD2. This CDR3 comprises 17 residues. Germline-derived CDR1 and CDR2 are LGHNA and YNFKEQ. Trimming cost V 2 bases and J 1 base; bases outside gene matches: 10. CDR3 residues: CASSQLAGTTLQETQYF. The DNA for the CDR3 is TGTGCCAGCAGCCAACTGGCCGGGACTACCCTCCAAGAGACCCAGTACTTC.

The J gene is TRBJ2-3, the V gene TRBV5-1; D is possibly TRBD1 or TRBD2 (5 bases each). Per germline, CDR1 SGHRS and CDR2 YFSETQ. The CDR3 covers 15 residues. Trimming cost V 3 bases and J 2 bases, with 13 bases left between them. This chain's CDR3 is CASSSGASATDTQYF. The DNA of the CDR3 is TGCGCCAGCAGCTCCGGGGCCTCTGCCACAGATACGCAGTATTTT. Variable domain in full (rest from reference TRBV5-1 and TRBJ2-3): KAGVTQTPRYLIKTRGQQVTLSCSPISGHRSVSWYQQTPGQGLQFLFEYFSETQRNKGNFPGRFSGRQFSNSRSEMNVSTLELGDSALYLCASSSGASATDTQYFGPGTRLTVL.

The gene calls are TRBV14 and TRBJ2-5; D gene ambiguous. This CDR3 has 13 residues. Trimming cost V 1 base and J 7 bases, with 10 bases left between them. The germline V gene encodes CDR1 SGHDN and CDR2 FVKESK. In nucleotides, the CDR3 is TGTGCCAGCAGCCAAGTTAAGTCCGGGACCCAGTACTTC. It is translated as CASSQVKSGTQYF.

The chain recombines TRBV5-6 with TRBJ2-5; a weak D match, TRBD1 (6 bases). The V end was cut by 2 bases, the J end by 5 bases, with 10 bases between. The V gene's germline CDR1 is SGHDT and CDR2 YYEEEE. The CDR3 spans 13 residues. Written as DNA, the CDR3 is TGTGCCAGCAGCTTCAGGGGCGGGGAGACCCAGTACTTC. Encoded protein: CASSFRGGETQYF. Supplemented by reference TRBV5-6 and TRBJ2-5, the full variable domain reads DAGVTQSPTHLIKTRGQQVTLRCSPKSGHDTVSWYQQALGQGPQFIFQYYEEEERQRGNFPDRFSGHQFPNYSSELNVNALLLGDSALYLCASSFRGGETQYFGPGTRLLVL.

The V call is TRBV24-1, the J call TRBJ2-1; maybe TRBD1 (6 bases). This CDR3 region has 14 residues. Germline V lookup: CDR1 KGHDR, CDR2 SFDVKD. With 3 bases removed from V and 6 bases from J, the gap between germline ends came to 11 bases. CDR3 residues: CATSDPRGPNEQFF. CDR3 sequence (DNA): TGTGCCACCAGTGATCCCAGGGGTCCCAATGAGCAGTTCTTC.

The V gene is TRBV28, the J gene TRBJ2-3; TRBD2 might be the D (7 bases). Trimming cost V 10 bases and J 5 bases, with 22 bases left between them. Germline V CDR1 and CDR2: MDHEN, SYDVKM. The CDR3 runs 15 residues. DNA of the CDR3: TGTGCCATCCACCCTACGGGGGGCATTATAGATACGCAGTATTTT. This translates into CAIHPTGGIIDTQYF.

The V call is TRBV7-6, the J call TRBJ2-6; D is unclear. V was trimmed by 5 bases and J by 0 bases, leaving 11 bases between them. The germline V gene encodes CDR1 SGHVS and CDR2 FNYEAQ. This CDR3 is 16 amino acids long. CDR3 sequence: CASSPRPNSGANVLTF. DNA for the CDR3: TGTGCCAGCAGCCCCCGCCCCAACTCTGGGGCCAACGTCCTGACTTTC.

The V and J genes are TRBV7-6 and TRBJ2-7, with D hard to call. Germline V gene lookup returns CDR1 SGHVS and CDR2 FNYEAQ. V was trimmed by 5 bases and J by 6 bases, leaving 17 bases between them. The CDR3 is 14 residues long. The DNA of the CDR3 is TGTGCCAGCAGCCCTGTAAGCCACGTCGGCGAGCAGTACTTC. Amino acids: CASSPVSHVGEQYF.

This chain connects TRBV7-2 to TRBJ2-1; the D gene is possibly TRBD1 (6 bases). The CDR3 covers 12 residues. Germline V gene sequence: CDR1 SGHTA, CDR2 FQGNSA. V was clipped by 6 bases and J by 10 bases, with 13 bases between them. The CDR3 DNA sequence: TGTGCCAGCAGTTTTACAGGGCGGGAGCAGTTCTTC. It translates to CASSFTGREQFF.

The chain couples TRBV28 to TRBJ1-2, with D unresolved. CDR1 MDHEN and CDR2 SYDVKM come from the germline V gene. The V end was cut by 1 base, the J end by 1 base, with 10 bases between. The CDR3 has 15 residues. In DNA, the CDR3 is TGTGCCAGCAGTTTATACAGCGGTTTTAACTATGGCTACACCTTC. It codes for CASSLYSGFNYGYTF.

This clone was seen just once. The V and J genes are TRBV6-6 and TRBJ1-4; 8 nucleotides match TRBD1. Losses at the gene ends were 4 bases for V and 8 bases for J; bases not matched to a gene: 12. The length of the CDR3 is 16 residues. Germline V lookup: CDR1 MNHNY, CDR2 SVGAGI (reference sequence). Written as DNA, the CDR3 is TGTGCCAGCAGTTCCCCCAGGACAGGGAGAGACGAAAAACTGTTTTTT. This translates into CASSSPRTGRDEKLFF.

This clone turned up a few times. The chain is built from TRBV28 and TRBJ1-3, with no clear D. Germline lookup yields CDR1 MDHEN and CDR2 SYDVKM. This CDR3 is 13 amino acids long. The ends were cut back, 4 bases at V and 0 bases at J, with 4 bases in the middle. The CDR3 DNA reads as TGTGCCAGCAGTTGGAGCTCTGGAAACACCATATATTTT. This sequence encodes CASSWSSGNTIYF. The whole variable domain, filled in from reference TRBV28 and TRBJ1-3, reads DVKVTQSSRYLVKRTGEKVFLECVQDMDHENMFWYRQDPGLGLRLIYFSYDVKMKEKGDIPEGYSVSREKKERFSLILESASTNQTSMYLCASSWSSGNTIYFGEGSWLTVV.

This clone was counted a few times. J is TRBJ1-4 and V is TRBV6-1; no reliable D call. This CDR3 is 14 amino acids long. Germline values: CDR1 MNHNS, CDR2 SASEGT. Trimming removed 3 bases from V and 1 base from J, with 6 bases in between. CDR3 sequence reads: CASSDRETNEKLFF. CDR3 bases: TGTGCCAGCAGTGACCGTGAAACTAATGAAAAACTGTTTTTT.

V is TRBV19 and J is TRBJ2-7, with 7 positions matching TRBD1. Looked up from germline, CDR1 is LNHDA and CDR2 is SQIVND (reference sequence). The ends lost 1 base at V and 4 bases at J; junction bases unmatched: 7. The CDR3 is 15 amino acids. The CDR3 loop is CASSIGSGRGYEQYF. CDR3 DNA: TGTGCCAGTAGTATAGGCTCGGGCAGGGGGTACGAGCAGTACTTC. The variable domain in full, completed from reference TRBV19 and TRBJ2-7, reads DGGITQSPKYLFRKEGQNVTLSCEQNLNHDAMYWYRQDPGQGLRLIYYSQIVNDFQKGDIAEGYSVSREKKESFPLTVTSAQKNPTAFYLCASSIGSGRGYEQYFGPGTRLTVT.

V gene TRBV11-2 combines with J gene TRBJ1-2; 7 bases agree with TRBD1. J was trimmed by 4 bases and V by 2 bases; bases with no gene match: 7. This CDR3 is built from 15 residues. From germline, CDR1 is SGHAT and CDR2 FQNNGV. CDR3 protein: CASSLNSGTAYGYTF. The CDR3 DNA is TGTGCCAGCAGCTTAAATTCAGGGACAGCCTATGGCTACACCTTC.

V and J are TRBV10-3 and TRBJ1-1; the D is unclear. The CDR3 covers 12 residues. Trimming stripped 6 bases from V and 4 bases from J, with 9 bases between. Germline V gives CDR1 ENHRY, CDR2 SYGVKD. The CDR3 loop reads CAISSRGTEAFF. CDR3 sequence (DNA): TGTGCCATCAGCAGCCGAGGCACTGAAGCTTTCTTT.

The J gene is TRBJ2-5, the V gene TRBV7-2, with D perhaps TRBD2 (6 bases). Germline V lookup: CDR1 SGHTA, CDR2 FQGNSA. The CDR3 has 16 amino acids. V was clipped by 1 base and J by 9 bases, with 21 bases between them. The CDR3 DNA sequence: TGTGCCAGCAGCTTAGTCGGAGGGCGAACTCCGGGGGCCCAGTACTTC. Its protein product is CASSLVGGRTPGAQYF. The whole variable domain, filled in from reference TRBV7-2 and TRBJ2-5, reads GAGVSQSPSNKVTEKGKDVELRCDPISGHTALYWYRQSLGQGLEFLIYFQGNSAPDKSGLPSDRFSAERTGGSVSTLTIQRTQQEDSAVYLCASSLVGGRTPGAQYFGPGTRLLVL.

V usage is TRBV27 and J usage is TRBJ2-6; maybe TRBD1 (5 bases). The CDR3 is 17 amino acids. Trimming pared 3 bases from V and 1 base from J, leaving 13 bases between. CDR1 and CDR2 (germline): MNHEY, SMNVEV (reference sequence). The CDR3 is CASSLFPGISGANVLTF. CDR3 coding DNA: TGTGCCAGCAGTTTGTTTCCAGGGATTTCTGGGGCCAACGTCCTGACTTTC. The variable domain in full, with the rest retrieved from reference TRBV27 and TRBJ2-6, is EAQVTQNPRYLITVTGKKLTVTCSQNMNHEYMSWYRQDPGLGLRQIYYSMNVEVTDKGDVPEGYKVSRKEKRNFPLILESPSPNQTSLYFCASSLFPGISGANVLTFGAGSRLTVL.

The chain has TRBV2 and TRBJ1-3; D remains ambiguous. CDR1 and CDR2 (germline): SNHLY, FYNNEI. The CDR3 is made up of 17 amino acids. Trimming shortened V by 0 bases and J by 3 bases, and 15 bases separated the two germline ends. CDR3 sequence reads: CASSEAAGKGGGNTIYF. As DNA, the CDR3 is TGTGCCAGCAGTGAAGCGGCGGGGAAGGGCGGTGGAAACACCATATATTTT. The whole variable domain, filled in from reference TRBV2 and TRBJ1-3, reads EPEVTQTPSHQVTQMGQEVILRCVPISNHLYFYWYRQILGQKVEFLVSFYNNEISEKSEIFDDQFSVERPDGSNFTLKIRSTKLEDSAMYFCASSEAAGKGGGNTIYFGEGSWLTVV.

A single count supports this clone. The chain has TRBV7-2 and TRBJ1-3; no clear D. The V end was cut by 1 base, the J end by 1 base, with 8 bases between. Germline lookup yields CDR1 SGHTA and CDR2 FQGNSA. This CDR3 has 15 amino acids. The CDR3 reads CASSLVLVSGNTIYF. Here the CDR3 DNA reads TGTGCCAGCAGCTTAGTGTTGGTATCTGGAAACACCATATATTTT.

V usage is TRBV29-1 and J usage is TRBJ2-7; 11 bases align to TRBD1. CDR1 and CDR2 from the germline V gene are SQVTM and ANQGSEA. There are 14 residues in the CDR3. Trimming at V came to 6 bases and at J to 3 bases, leaving 7 bases not matched to a gene. The CDR3 DNA is TGCAGCGTCCGATCAGGGACAGGGGGCTACGAGCAGTACTTC. Translated: CSVRSGTGGYEQYF.

The chain recombines TRBV28 with TRBJ2-6, with D unresolved. Germline CDR1 MDHEN, CDR2 SYDVKM. This CDR3 region has 14 residues. With 11 bases removed from V and 3 bases from J, the gap between germline ends came to 14 bases. The chain's CDR3 is CAARTAGGANVLTF. The CDR3 DNA is TGTGCCGCCAGGACGGCCGGTGGGGCCAACGTCCTGACTTTC.

CDR3 sequence: CASSLWIGELFF. CDR3 nucleotide sequence: TGTGCCAGCAGTTTGTGGATCGGGGAGCTGTTTTTT. J is TRBJ2-2 and V is TRBV12-3 or TRBV12-4; no reliable D call. Deletions cut 3 bases from V and 7 bases from J, with 6 bases between. CDR3 length equals 12 residues.

The chain employs TRBV27 and TRBJ1-1, with 7 bases that match TRBD1. CDR1 is MNHEY and CDR2 is SMNVEV in the germline V gene (reference sequence). The V segment lost 5 bases and the J segment 5 bases; nucleotides outside the gene matches: 8. This CDR3 region has 14 residues. DNA for the CDR3: TGTGCCAGCAGTGTAAAGTCGGGACAGACTGAAGCTTTCTTT. This sequence encodes CASSVKSGQTEAFF.

J is TRBJ2-7 and V is TRBV28, with a tentative D call TRBD2 (6 bases). CDR1 is MDHEN, CDR2 SYDVKM, per germline. The CDR3 length is 13 residues. Trimming stripped 2 bases from V and 3 bases from J, with 8 bases between. CDR3 loop: CASSLSGFYEQYF. The CDR3 bases are TGTGCCAGCAGTTTAAGCGGGTTCTACGAGCAGTACTTC. The variable domain in full, with the rest retrieved from reference TRBV28 and TRBJ2-7, is DVKVTQSSRYLVKRTGEKVFLECVQDMDHENMFWYRQDPGLGLRLIYFSYDVKMKEKGDIPEGYSVSREKKERFSLILESASTNQTSMYLCASSLSGFYEQYFGPGTRLTVT.

The rearrangement links TRBV19 to TRBJ2-3, with D maybe TRBD2 (5 bases). Trimming removed 5 bases from V and 5 bases from J, with 11 bases in between. Looked up from germline, CDR1 is LNHDA and CDR2 is SQIVND (reference sequence). The CDR3 is 13 residues long. CDR3: CASSPPGKDTQYF. The DNA of the CDR3 is TGTGCCAGTAGTCCCCCGGGAAAAGATACGCAGTATTTT.